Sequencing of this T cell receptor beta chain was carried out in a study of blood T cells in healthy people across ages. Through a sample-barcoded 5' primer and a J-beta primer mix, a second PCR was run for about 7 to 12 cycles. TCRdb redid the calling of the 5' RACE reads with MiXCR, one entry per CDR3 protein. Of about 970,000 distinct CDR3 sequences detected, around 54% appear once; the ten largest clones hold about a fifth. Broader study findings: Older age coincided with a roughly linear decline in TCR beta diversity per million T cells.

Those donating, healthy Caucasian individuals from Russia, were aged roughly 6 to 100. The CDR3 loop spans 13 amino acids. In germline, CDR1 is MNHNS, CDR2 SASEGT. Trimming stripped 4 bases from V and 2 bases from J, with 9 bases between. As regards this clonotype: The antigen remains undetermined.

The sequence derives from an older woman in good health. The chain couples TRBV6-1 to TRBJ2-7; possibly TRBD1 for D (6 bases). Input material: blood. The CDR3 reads CASSGDITYEQYF. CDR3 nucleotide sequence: TGTGCCAGCAGTGGGGACATTACCTACGAGCAGTACTTC.